Each of the 25 T cell receptor beta chains below was sequenced from the same sample in a study of regulatory T cells in long-lasting Graves disease. Arm-PCR with iRepertoire HTBI primers amplified the CDR3 regions for these TCR beta libraries. TCRdb reprocessed the multiplex PCR reads via MiXCR and lists one record per CDR3 protein. Seen here are nearly 350,000 distinct CDR3 sequences, about 19% observed once, and the top ten hold less than 30%. Stated time point: persistent/refractory GD, antithyroid drugs over 5 years with positive TRAb. Isolated PBMC RNA provided the starting material for the TCR library. The specimen was peripheral blood mononuclear cells (PBMCs), collected when the disease was refractory, from a patient treated with antithyroid drugs. The receptors come from a female donor with Graves disease.

This clonotype was recorded many times. V is TRBV28 and J is TRBJ2-7, with 13 bases identical to TRBD2. V gave up 2 bases and J gave up 3 bases; unmatched junction bases: 4. CDR1 MDHEN and CDR2 SYDVKM come from the germline V gene. CDR3 size: 16 residues. CDR3 loop: CASSLTGLAGVYEQYF. CDR3 nucleotide sequence: TGTGCCAGCAGTTTAACCGGACTAGCGGGAGTCTACGAGCAGTACTTC.

This chain joins TRBV10-3 and TRBJ1-2; TRBD1 matches 9 bases. With V trimmed by 6 bases and J by 1 base, 6 bases remained unmatched. CDR3 length: 15 amino acids. Germline loops: CDR1 ENHRY, CDR2 SYGVKD. CDR3 DNA sequence: TGTGCCATCAGGAACCGGGACAGGGTTAACTATGGCTACACCTTC. This translates into CAIRNRDRVNYGYTF.

The table lists this clonotype with many counts. The V call is TRBV28, the J call TRBJ2-2; D perhaps matches TRBD1 (6 bases). Trimming removed 7 bases from V and 7 bases from J, with 10 bases in between. From germline, CDR1 is MDHEN and CDR2 SYDVKM. This CDR3 is 12 amino acids long. The CDR3 is CASTGVGGELFF. CDR3 DNA: TGTGCCAGCACAGGGGTTGGCGGGGAGCTGTTTTTT.

In this sample, this clonotype turned up a few times. This chain uses TRBV20-1 with TRBJ2-4; weak D call: TRBD1 (6 bases). The germline CDR1 and CDR2 sequences are DFQATT and SNEGSKA (reference sequence). Between the trimmed V and J ends, which lost 2 bases and 0 bases, there was a span of 17 bases. This CDR3 comprises 17 residues. CDR3 residues: CSARKPGQTLAKNIQYF. The CDR3 DNA sequence: TGCAGTGCTAGAAAACCCGGACAGACTCTAGCCAAAAACATTCAGTACTTC.

This clonotype was seen only a few times. The chain combines TRBV15 with TRBJ1-3; the match to TRBD1 covers 10 bases. V lost 1 base to trimming and J lost 2 bases; unmatched junction nucleotides: 5. The CDR3 has 17 amino acids. Germline V CDR1 and CDR2: LNHNV, YYDKDF (reference sequence). CDR3 DNA: TGTGCCACCAGCAGAGGACGGACAGGGGGGCCTGGAAACACCATATATTTT. It translates to CATSRGRTGGPGNTIYF.

The chain joins TRBV7-2 to TRBJ2-1, with D possibly being TRBD1 or TRBD2 (7 bases each). The CDR3 runs 15 residues. V was trimmed by 5 bases and J by 8 bases, leaving 19 bases between them. Germline V gene lookup returns CDR1 SGHTA and CDR2 FQGNSA. The CDR3 DNA is TGTGCCAGCAGCCAGAGCGGGGCCAGGGGGGATGAGCAGTTCTTC. Amino acid sequence: CASSQSGARGDEQFF.

The gene calls are TRBV12-3 or TRBV12-4 and TRBJ1-5; D might be TRBD1 (6 bases). V gave up 6 bases and J gave up 6 bases, with 18 bases separating them. CDR3 length equals 15 residues. The CDR3 region has the DNA TGTGCCAGCAGCCCCCCTGGGCAGGGGTTTCAGCCCCAGCATTTT. It is translated as CASSPPGQGFQPQHF.

Many counts were recorded for this clonotype. V is TRBV6-1 and J is TRBJ1-2; no definite D call. Germline V gene data show CDR1 as MNHNS and CDR2 as SASEGT. This CDR3 is 12 amino acids long. With 6 bases removed from V and 3 bases from J, the gap between germline ends came to 8 bases. The DNA of the CDR3 is TGTGCCAGCAGGATGCATGACTATGGCTACACCTTC. This translates into CASRMHDYGYTF.

As to this clonotype: Just one base apart from a much larger clone, this may be a read error. J is TRBJ1-1 and V is TRBV12-3 or TRBV12-4; 7 bases agree with TRBD1. The CDR3 length is 11 residues. The CDR3 sequence is CASSRTGVALF. CDR3 bases: TGTGCCAGCAGCCGGACAGGAGTAGCTCTCTTT.

This clonotype was found a few times. The chain recombines TRBV11-1 with TRBJ2-1; D may correspond to TRBD1 or TRBD2 (5 bases each). The germline V and J ends were trimmed by 0 bases and 7 bases, with 7 bases remaining between them. Germline V gene lookup returns CDR1 SGHAT and CDR2 FQDESV (reference sequence). CDR3 size: 13 residues. CDR3 sequence (DNA): TGTGCCAGCAGCTTAGCGGGGGTGAATGAGCAGTTCTTC. Protein sequence: CASSLAGVNEQFF.

There are many counts of this clonotype. The rearrangement links TRBV6-1 to TRBJ1-2; tentatively, D is TRBD1 (6 bases). The germline V and J ends were trimmed by 7 bases and 7 bases, with 13 bases remaining between them. Germline V lookup: CDR1 MNHNS, CDR2 SASEGT. The CDR3 has 12 amino acids. CDR3 DNA sequence: TGTGCCAGCACCAAAACAGGGATTGGCTACACCTTC. Amino acids: CASTKTGIGYTF.

In its sample, this clonotype was seen many times. The chain recombines TRBV6-5 with TRBJ2-1; TRBD1 or TRBD2 may be the D gene (5 bases each). This CDR3 is built from 15 residues. V was cut by 2 bases and J by 6 bases, with 14 bases left in between. Germline loops: CDR1 MNHEY, CDR2 SVGAGI. The CDR3 region has the DNA TGTGCCAGCAGTTACAGGGACCCAACCCTCAATGAGCAGTTCTTC. Translation gives CASSYRDPTLNEQFF.

The sample holds many counts of this clonotype. The chain links TRBV6-1 to TRBJ1-2; D uncertain. Germline V gene data show CDR1 as MNHNS and CDR2 as SASEGT. V was clipped by 7 bases and J by 4 bases, with 10 bases between them. The CDR3 runs 12 residues. DNA of the CDR3: TGTGCCAGCAACCCGGGATTCTATGGCTACACCTTC. It encodes CASNPGFYGYTF.

This clonotype was seen a handful of times. The V and J genes are TRBV5-1 and TRBJ2-1; 12 bases are shared with TRBD2. The CDR3 loop spans 15 amino acids. Germline V CDR1 and CDR2: SGHRS, YFSETQ. V shed 1 base, J shed 7 bases, and the junction held 3 bases outside the gene matches. In nucleotides, the CDR3 is TGCGCCAGCAGCTTGCTAGCGGGAGGGCCGAATGAGCAGTTCTTC. Translating it yields CASSLLAGGPNEQFF.

The J gene is TRBJ2-7, the V gene TRBV25-1, with 10 bases identical to TRBD1. The CDR3 spans 15 residues. Germline lookup yields CDR1 MGHDK and CDR2 SYGVNS. Germline trimming cut 3 bases from V and 5 bases from J; bases unmatched to any gene: 7. CDR3 DNA: TGTGCCAGCAGTGAGATTGGGACAGGGGACCACGAGCAGTACTTC. Amino acid sequence: CASSEIGTGDHEQYF.

The chain links TRBV18 to TRBJ1-3; D is unclear. The CDR3 covers 14 residues. The V end lost 4 bases, the J end lost 3 bases, and 10 bases lay between the germline ends. CDR1 and CDR2 (germline): KGHSH, LQKENI. The CDR3 spells CASSRRQDGNTIYF. CDR3 bases: TGTGCCAGCTCACGCAGACAAGATGGAAACACCATATATTTT.

This sequence joins TRBV7-3 and TRBJ2-5; D might be TRBD1 or TRBD2, each matching 5 bases. V was shortened by 0 bases and J by 5 bases, with 10 bases between the two germline ends. Germline V gene lookup returns CDR1 SGHTA and CDR2 FQGTGA. This CDR3 comprises 14 residues. The CDR3 region is CASSLTGAWETQYF. The CDR3 DNA reads TGTGCCAGCAGCTTAACCGGGGCTTGGGAGACCCAGTACTTC.

In its sample, this clonotype was seen a few times. The chain employs TRBV24-1 and TRBJ1-1; D remains ambiguous. Trimming left V 5 bases short and J 3 bases short, with 9 bases between. The CDR3 contains 13 residues. Germline V CDR1 and CDR2: KGHDR, SFDVKD. The CDR3 here is CATSGEEDTEAFF. The DNA of the CDR3 is TGTGCCACCAGTGGGGAGGAAGACACTGAAGCTTTCTTT.

This chain connects TRBV6-2 or TRBV6-3 to TRBJ1-4; TRBD1 might be the D (6 bases). V lost 8 bases and J 7 bases, leaving 20 bases between the germline ends. The CDR3 is 15 residues long. Germline V gene data show CDR1 as MNHEY and CDR2 as SVGEGT. CDR3 nucleotide sequence: TGTGCCAGCGTTACGGCGGGAGGGGGAGGTGAAAAACTGTTTTTT. Translating it yields CASVTAGGGGEKLFF.

To note about this clonotype: A much larger clone lies a single base off, so this may be a read error. A read error is likely, as this CDR3 ends without the conserved phenylalanine or tryptophan. The CDR3 coding sequence is TGTGCCAGCAGCTTAGAGCGGGTCGAGGGGACTGAAGCTTTCCTT. Translating it yields CASSLERVEGTEAFL. The rearrangement links TRBV11-2 to TRBJ1-1; maybe TRBD1 (5 bases). Per the germline V gene, CDR1 is SGHAT and CDR2 is FQNNGV. The V and J ends lost 0 bases and 5 bases respectively, with 13 bases between them. This CDR3 is built from 15 residues.

V and J are TRBV7-9 and TRBJ2-5; 10 bases match TRBD1. This CDR3 has 15 amino acids. Trimming took 5 bases from V and 5 from J; bases not matched to a gene: 8. The germline CDR1 and CDR2 sequences are SEHNR and FQNEAQ (reference sequence). CDR3 sequence reads: CASSRGQGRQETQYF. The DNA of the CDR3 is TGTGCCAGCAGCCGGGGACAGGGGAGGCAGGAGACCCAGTACTTC.

Turning to this clonotype: A much larger clone differs from this one at a single base, so this may be a read error. The conserved final phenylalanine or tryptophan is absent from the CDR3, which likely points to a read error. The CDR3 nucleotides are TGTGCCAGCCGACAGGGTATCGGGGAGCTGTTTCTT. Amino acid sequence: CASRQGIGELFL. The chain joins TRBV6-2 or TRBV6-3 to TRBJ2-2, with TRBD1 matching over 7 bases. V lost 8 bases to trimming and J lost 7 bases; unmatched junction nucleotides: 4. The germline V gene has CDR1 MNHEY and CDR2 SVGEGT. The CDR3 extends over 12 amino acids.

This clonotype has a handful of counts. The chain joins TRBV7-8 to TRBJ1-2, with D possibly matching TRBD1 (5 bases). The ends were cut back, 2 bases at V and 8 bases at J, with 24 bases in the middle. Germline CDR1 and CDR2: SGHVS and FQNEAQ. This CDR3 spans 17 amino acids. The chain's CDR3 is CASSLNRSPSWTGGYTF. The DNA of the CDR3 is TGTGCCAGCAGCTTAAACAGGTCCCCTTCTTGGACGGGAGGCTACACCTTC.

This clonotype occurred a few times. The chain has TRBV5-6 and TRBJ2-4, with D maybe TRBD2 (5 bases). Trimming stripped 0 bases from V and 0 bases from J, with 19 bases between. Per germline, CDR1 SGHDT and CDR2 YYEEEE. The CDR3 is 19 amino acids. The CDR3 coding sequence is TGTGCCAGCAGCTTGGCGTCGGCGGGCGACTCGTTAGCCAAAAACATTCAGTACTTC. Its translation: CASSLASAGDSLAKNIQYF.

This clonotype was recorded many times. This chain joins TRBV2 and TRBJ1-2, with D unresolved. CDR1 is SNHLY and CDR2 is FYNNEI in the germline V gene. The ends were cut back, 7 bases at V and 3 bases at J, with 18 bases in the middle. The CDR3 has 15 residues. CDR3 DNA sequence: TGTGCCAGCACCGAAATCGGTGGGGAGGACTATGGCTACACCTTC. It encodes CASTEIGGEDYGYTF.